The rows below give T cell receptor beta chains drawn from one sample of a study of T cells after yellow fever vaccination. TCRdb used MiXCR to reprocess the 5' RACE reads, holding one entry per CDR3 protein. The profile shows around 300,000 distinct CDR3 sequences, about 4% of them singletons. The specimen comprised PBMCs, sampled 5 days after the yellow fever booster vaccination. These receptors were obtained from a man younger than 35 who received the YFV17D yellow fever vaccine. Each CDR3 is given with its conserved first and last residue. D genes are given only for firm matches. Part of the rows lack a size; the others show once, few, many or a class for expanded clones.

len,j_gene,abundance,v_gene,d_gene,CDR3nt,CDR3aa
14,TRBJ1-5,NA,TRBV12-3/TRBV12-4,NA,TGTGCCAGCAGTTTTGATCCGGGACGTCAGCCCCAGCATTTT,CASSFDPGRQPQHF
14,TRBJ2-3,many,TRBV9,NA,TGTGCCAGCAGCGCAGAGACGGAGTGGGATACGCAGTATTTT,CASSAETEWDTQYF
15,TRBJ2-5,few,TRBV5-6,TRBD2,TGTGCCAGCAGCGAACAGCGGGGGAGCCAAGAGACCCAGTACTTC,CASSEQRGSQETQYF
11,TRBJ2-7,NA,TRBV29-1,TRBD1,TGCAGCGGGTGGACAGGCTACGAGCAGTACTTC,CSGWTGYEQYF
16,TRBJ2-1,NA,TRBV12-3/TRBV12-4,NA,TGTGCCAGCAGTAGGCGGGGCTCTGTATTAGGGAATGAGCAGTTCTTC,CASSRRGSVLGNEQFF
16,TRBJ2-3,few,TRBV20-1,TRBD2,TGCAGTGCTAGCCCCCGGGAGAGAGCGGGGAGGGATACGCAGTATTTT,CSASPRERAGRDTQYF
14,TRBJ2-7,NA,TRBV12-3/TRBV12-4,NA,TGTGCCAGCAGTCCAACGGGGGTGAATGACGAGCAGTACTTC,CASSPTGVNDEQYF
16,TRBJ2-7,many,TRBV7-2,NA,TGTGCCAGCAGCCGATCCGGGACAAGAGATTCCTACGAGCAGTACTTC,CASSRSGTRDSYEQYF
13,TRBJ1-5,few,TRBV7-9,NA,TGTGCCAGCAGCTTCGGGGAACGTCAGCCCCAGCATTTT,CASSFGERQPQHF
12,TRBJ2-1,many,TRBV4-3,NA,TGCGCCAGCAGAGGTGGGGAGGATGAGCAGTTCTTC,CASRGGEDEQFF
15,TRBJ1-2,many,TRBV20-1,TRBD1,TGCAGTGCTCGACCAGGGGGGGTCCCAGACTATGGCTACACCTTC,CSARPGGVPDYGYTF
15,TRBJ2-1,few,TRBV21-1,NA,TGTGCCAGCAGCGCCCGGGACAGGGAGGGGGATGAGCAGTTCTTC,CASSARDREGDEQFF
16,TRBJ2-2,few,TRBV27,TRBD2,TGTGCCAGCAGTGCTAGCGGGGGGGCGAACACCGGGGAGCTGTTTTTT,CASSASGGANTGELFF
16,TRBJ1-3,few,TRBV18,TRBD1,TGTGCCAGCTCGGCCGCGACAGGGACCTCTGGAAACACCATATATTTT,CASSAATGTSGNTIYF
16,TRBJ1-2,many,TRBV5-4,TRBD1,TGTGCCAGCAGCTTGGCCGGGACAGGGGATTTGCATGGCTACACCTTC,CASSLAGTGDLHGYTF
14,TRBJ2-7,NA,TRBV2,NA,TGTGCCAGCAGCGGGGCGGTGGTCTCCTACGAGGAGTACTTC,CASSGAVVSYEEYF
15,TRBJ2-6,many,TRBV4-3,NA,TGCGCCAGCAGCCAAGAGGGGGCTGGGGCCAACGTCCTGACTTTC,CASSQEGAGANVLTF
13,TRBJ1-2,many,TRBV27,NA,TGTGCCACCCTCCCGGGGGGAGGCTATGGCTACACCTTC,CATLPGGGYGYTF
15,TRBJ1-2,few,TRBV3-1,NA,TGTGCCAGCAGCTGGGGAGGGATAATTAACTATGGCTACACCTTC,CASSWGGIINYGYTF
15,TRBJ2-3,many,TRBV4-1,NA,TGCGCCAGCAGCCCCAGGGGGGGAGGCACAGATACGCAGTATTTT,CASSPRGGGTDTQYF
14,TRBJ2-5,few,TRBV18,NA,TGTGCCAGCTCACCAAAGGCCTTTCAAGAGACCCAGTACTTC,CASSPKAFQETQYF
16,TRBJ1-1,NA,TRBV13,NA,TGTGCCAGCAGCTTAGGCGGGTGGGGAGTACGTACTGAAGCTTTCTTT,CASSLGGWGVRTEAFF
14,TRBJ2-3,many,TRBV5-1,TRBD2,TGCGCCAGCAGCATCGGGGGGGCGCACGATACGCAGTATTTT,CASSIGGAHDTQYF
15,TRBJ2-4,NA,TRBV5-6,NA,TGTGCCAGCAGAACCCGGAGGGGGGCAGAAAACATTCAGTACTTC,CASRTRRGAENIQYF
16,TRBJ2-1,NA,TRBV6-5,TRBD2,TGTGCCAGCAGTTACTCCCCGGGACTAGCGGGGATTGAGCAGTTCTTC,CASSYSPGLAGIEQFF
14,TRBJ2-3,NA,TRBV7-9,NA,TGTGCCAGCAGCTTCTTCCCGGTGGAAGATACGCAGTATTTT,CASSFFPVEDTQYF
15,TRBJ2-5,NA,TRBV10-3,TRBD2,TGTGCCATCAGTCGGACTAGCGGGGGGAAAGAGACCCAGTACTTC,CAISRTSGGKETQYF
15,TRBJ2-3,NA,TRBV29-1,TRBD2,TGCAGCGCCGCGGGGGGGCAATTCGGCACAGATACGCAGTATTTT,CSAAGGQFGTDTQYF
13,TRBJ1-4,many,TRBV7-2,NA,TGTGCCAGCAGCTGGGCCACCGGAGAAAAACTGTTTTTT,CASSWATGEKLFF
15,TRBJ2-7,NA,TRBV7-2,TRBD2,TGTGCCAGCAGCCCCTCTAGCGGGAGGTCCTACGAGCAGTACTTC,CASSPSSGRSYEQYF
14,TRBJ2-5,NA,TRBV12-3/TRBV12-4,NA,TGTGCCAGCAGTTTAAGGTTGGGCTGGGAGACCCAGTACTTC,CASSLRLGWETQYF
11,TRBJ1-2,many,TRBV7-2,NA,TGTGCCAGCAGCGGACAGTATGGCTACACCTTC,CASSGQYGYTF
14,TRBJ1-1,NA,TRBV27,TRBD1,TGTGCCAGCAGTGCGGACAGGTTGAACACTGAAGCTTTCTTT,CASSADRLNTEAFF
15,TRBJ2-2,many,TRBV7-3,NA,TGTGCCAGCAGCTTTGGACTGGCGGACACCGGGGAGCTGTTTTTT,CASSFGLADTGELFF
14,TRBJ1-1,many,TRBV12-3/TRBV12-4,NA,TGTGCCAGCAGTTCTCGGCGAACGAACACTGAAGCTTTCTTT,CASSSRRTNTEAFF
16,TRBJ2-1,NA,TRBV18,TRBD1,TGTGCCAGCTCACCCAGACCGGGACAGGGGGCGGTTGAGCAGTTCTTC,CASSPRPGQGAVEQFF
13,TRBJ1-2,NA,TRBV6-2/TRBV6-3,NA,TGTGCCAGCAGCCCGCGTCCGGTGGATGGCTACACCTTC,CASSPRPVDGYTF
14,TRBJ2-2,few,TRBV9,NA,TGTGCCAGCAGCGTAGGAGCAGGCACCGGGGAGCTGTTTTTT,CASSVGAGTGELFF
16,TRBJ1-1,NA,TRBV4-3,NA,TGCGCCAGCAGCCAAGATGGGGGGGGCGCCGGGACTGAAGCTTTCTTT,CASSQDGGGAGTEAFF
13,TRBJ2-3,few,TRBV5-1,NA,TGCGCCAGCGCCCAGGAGGGTCCAGATACGCAGTATTTT,CASAQEGPDTQYF
16,TRBJ2-2,NA,TRBV7-2,TRBD2,TGTGCCAGCAGCTTGGGGGGACTAGCGGGAGCCGGGGAGCTGTTTTTT,CASSLGGLAGAGELFF
14,TRBJ1-5,NA,TRBV20-1,NA,TGCAGTGCTAGACGGGAAGGGGGCAATCAGCCCCAGCATTTT,CSARREGGNQPQHF
16,TRBJ2-7,few,TRBV11-2,TRBD1,TGTGCCAGCAGCTTGATGGCCCTGGGACAGGGGAGTGAGCAGTACTTC,CASSLMALGQGSEQYF
14,TRBJ1-5,many,TRBV12-3/TRBV12-4,NA,TGTGCCAGCAGTTTCGAGGGCTTCGATCAGCCCCAGCATTTT,CASSFEGFDQPQHF
15,TRBJ1-4,NA,TRBV28,NA,TGTGCCAGCAGCTCCCGCGGCCTAGGGTATGAAAAACTGTTTTTT,CASSSRGLGYEKLFF
11,TRBJ2-3,many,TRBV6-5,NA,TGTGCCAGCAGAAAGGGTGATACGCAGTATTTT,CASRKGDTQYF
17,TRBJ2-1,NA,TRBV18,NA,TGTGCCAGCTCACCAGTCCCCAGGGAAGCATCGGGCAATGAGCAGTTCTTC,CASSPVPREASGNEQFF
16,TRBJ2-1,few,TRBV6-2/TRBV6-3,NA,TGTGCCAGCAGTTACGGCCAGCCGCGCTCCTACAATGAGCAGTTCTTC,CASSYGQPRSYNEQFF
14,TRBJ1-1,NA,TRBV7-2,NA,TGTGCCAGCAGCGGGCACACGGGATGGACTGAAGCTTTCTTT,CASSGHTGWTEAFF
14,TRBJ2-1,few,TRBV10-1,NA,TGCGCCAGCAGTGAGGACACCTCCTACTATGAGCAGTTCTTC,CASSEDTSYYEQFF
16,TRBJ2-1,few,TRBV5-1,NA,TGCGCCAGCAGGGATCGAGGGGAAGGCTACTACAATGAGCAGTTCTTC,CASRDRGEGYYNEQFF
16,TRBJ2-3,few,TRBV28,NA,TGTGCCAGCAGTTTATCGGGGCCCGGGGGCACAGATACGCAGTATTTT,CASSLSGPGGTDTQYF
10,TRBJ2-2,few,TRBV29-1,NA,TGCAGCGCCTTTCACGGGGAGCTGTTTTTT,CSAFHGELFF
21,TRBJ2-2,few,TRBV5-6,NA,TGTGCCAGCAGCTTGGTGTCGTTGTGGCAGGGTGGGATTGGAGTCACCGGGGAGCTGTTTTTT,CASSLVSLWQGGIGVTGELFF
13,TRBJ2-7,few,TRBV19,NA,TGTGCCAGTTCCCGGACCTCGGAGGGCGAGCAGTACTTC,CASSRTSEGEQYF